The clone carrying this T cell receptor (beta chain) was seen more than once but under ten times. The data derive from a study of blood T cell repertoires in COVID-19. The overall study: Samples representing acute and convalescent COVID-19 were sourced from the United States, Italy and Spain. PBMCs, B-cell-depleted T cells, or T cells provided the cDNA or gDNA that made up the material.

Clones were read by immunoSEQ multiplex PCR, and TCRdb kept only the in-frame ones, dropping some. The sample has some 180,000 clones, around nine tenths seen once. This TCR came from a woman older than 75 with COVID-19, enrolled during active disease. Sample: peripheral blood.

The CDR3 region has the DNA TGTGCCAGCAGTCAAAGAGTAGGCGGATCCTACGAGCAGTACTTC. Its protein product is CASSQRVGGSYEQYF. The chain has TRBV14 and TRBJ2-7, with D unclear. This CDR3 is 15 amino acids long. V gave up 6 bases and J gave up 1 base, with 16 bases separating them. CDR1 SGHDN and CDR2 FVKESK come from the germline V gene.